The 21 T cell receptor beta chains given below trace back to one sample, sequenced in a study of T cell responses to AZD1222 COVID-19 vaccine. TCRdb's copy holds only in-frame clones and misses some; the assay was immunoSEQ multiplex PCR. The repertoire holds fewer than 200,000 clones, with roughly 90% as singletons. The sequences come from peripheral blood, collected 28 days after the second AZD1222 dose. The origin of the receptors is an adult who received the AZD1222 COVID-19 vaccine.

The rearrangement links TRBV7-9 to TRBJ1-2, with a possible D match to TRBD1 (6 bases). Germline V CDR1 and CDR2: SEHNR, FQNEAQ (reference sequence). Between the trimmed V and J ends, which lost 7 bases and 5 bases, there was a span of 14 bases. This CDR3 region has 13 residues. The CDR3 loop reads CASNTGTTYGYTF. CDR3 bases: TGTGCCAGCAACACCGGGACAACTTATGGCTACACCTTC.

The chain combines TRBV13 with TRBJ1-1; TRBD1 might be the D (5 bases). Germline CDR1 reads PRHDT; CDR2 reads FYEKMQ (reference sequence). Trimming removed 8 bases from V and 6 bases from J, with 25 bases in between. This CDR3 region has 16 residues. The CDR3 region has the DNA TGTGCCAGCTTTTCCGCGGGGGGGAGGGTGGGGTCTGAAGCTTTCTTT. This gives the protein CASFSAGGRVGSEAFF.

The rearrangement uses TRBV5-6 and TRBJ2-3; D possibly corresponds to TRBD1 (6 bases). Germline V gene lookup returns CDR1 SGHDT and CDR2 YYEEEE. The V gene lost 4 bases and the J gene lost 2 bases, with 14 bases spanning the gap. CDR3 length equals 15 residues. The DNA for the CDR3 is TGTGCCAGCAGCCAGGGGCCCAGACACACAGATACGCAGTATTTT. Amino acid sequence: CASSQGPRHTDTQYF. The full variable domain, with the rest looked up from reference TRBV5-6 and TRBJ2-3, is DAGVTQSPTHLIKTRGQQVTLRCSPKSGHDTVSWYQQALGQGPQFIFQYYEEEERQRGNFPDRFSGHQFPNYSSELNVNALLLGDSALYLCASSQGPRHTDTQYFGPGTRLTVL.

The chain employs TRBV6-5 and TRBJ2-1; D uncertain. The CDR3 totals 15 residues. Germline V gene data show CDR1 as MNHEY and CDR2 as SVGAGI. Trimming removed 2 bases from V and 4 bases from J, with 12 bases in between. CDR3 coding DNA: TGTGCCAGCAGTTACCCCAGGACCTTTTACAATGAGCAGTTCTTC. This translates into CASSYPRTFYNEQFF.

CDR3 region: CASRLTESYGYTF. DNA of the CDR3: TGTGCCAGCAGGCTGACTGAAAGCTATGGCTACACCTTC. This chain uses TRBV6-6 with TRBJ1-2; D gene ambiguous. Germline V gene sequence: CDR1 MNHNY, CDR2 SVGAGI (reference sequence). V lost 6 bases, J lost 4 bases, and 12 bases lay in between. The CDR3 has 13 amino acids.

As DNA, the CDR3 is TGCAGCGTTACCTACCACAACAGGCCTGGCTACACCTTC. It translates to CSVTYHNRPGYTF. The V gene is TRBV29-1, the J gene TRBJ1-2; tentatively, D is TRBD1 (5 bases). V lost 5 bases and J 7 bases, leaving 17 bases between the germline ends. This CDR3 spans 13 amino acids. Germline CDR1 and CDR2: SQVTM and ANQGSEA. The full variable domain, completed using reference TRBV29-1 and TRBJ1-2, is SAVISQKPSRDICQRGTSLTIQCQVDSQVTMMFWYRQQPGQSLTLIATANQGSEATYESGFVIDKFPISRPNLTFSTLTVSNMSPEDSSIYLCSVTYHNRPGYTFGSGTRLTVV.

CDR3 sequence reads: CASMDRGNYGYTF. Here the CDR3 DNA reads TGTGCCAGCATGGACAGGGGTAACTATGGCTACACCTTC. This chain connects TRBV28 to TRBJ1-2; 9 bases agree with TRBD1. Losses at the gene ends were 7 bases for V and 1 base for J; bases not matched to a gene: 1. The CDR3 loop spans 13 amino acids. Germline loops: CDR1 MDHEN, CDR2 SYDVKM.

This clone appeared once. The V gene is TRBV5-1, the J gene TRBJ1-6; tentative D call: TRBD1 (5 bases). The CDR3 runs to 15 residues. The V gene lost 0 bases and the J gene lost 11 bases, with 15 bases spanning the gap. Germline CDR1 and CDR2: SGHRS and YFSETQ. The CDR3 nucleotides are TGCGCCAGCAGCTTGGTAGGGATAGGGGCGACACCCCTCCACTTT. This sequence encodes CASSLVGIGATPLHF. Together with reference TRBV5-1 and TRBJ1-6, the CDR3 gives the full variable domain: KAGVTQTPRYLIKTRGQQVTLSCSPISGHRSVSWYQQTPGQGLQFLFEYFSETQRNKGNFPGRFSGRQFSNSRSEMNVSTLELGDSALYLCASSLVGIGATPLHFGNGTRLTVT.

This rearrangement joins TRBV7-8 to TRBJ1-2; maybe TRBD1 (6 bases). From germline, CDR1 is SGHVS and CDR2 FQNEAQ. The CDR3 contains 15 residues. V lost 5 bases and J 4 bases, leaving 17 bases between the germline ends. The CDR3 DNA is TGTGCCAGCAGCCAACTGGGACATCAATCCTATGGCTACACCTTC. Protein sequence: CASSQLGHQSYGYTF. Full variable domain (outside the CDR3, taken from reference TRBV7-8 and TRBJ1-2): GAGVSQSPRYKVAKRGQDVALRCDPISGHVSLFWYQQALGQGPEFLTYFQNEAQLDKSGLPSDRFFAERPEGSVSTLKIQRTQQEDSAVYLCASSQLGHQSYGYTFGSGTRLTVV.

This chain links TRBV6-2 or TRBV6-3 with TRBJ1-2; D is perhaps TRBD1 (6 bases). The germline V and J ends were trimmed by 4 bases and 3 bases, with 9 bases remaining between them. Germline V gene sequence: CDR1 MNHEY, CDR2 SVGEGT. This CDR3 is 13 amino acids long. CDR3 in amino acids: CASSSTGHYGYTF. The DNA of the CDR3 is TGTGCCAGCAGTTCCACAGGGCACTATGGCTACACCTTC.

The rearrangement links TRBV25-1 to TRBJ1-4, with D unresolved. Germline V CDR1 and CDR2: MGHDK, SYGVNS. CDR3 size: 15 residues. Trimming took 3 bases from V and 3 from J, leaving 11 bases between them. The CDR3: CASSDVREANEKLFF. The CDR3 nucleotides are TGTGCCAGCAGTGACGTGAGGGAGGCTAATGAAAAACTGTTTTTT.

The chain links TRBV6-2 or TRBV6-3 to TRBJ1-2; D not certain. The CDR3 covers 16 residues. Germline loops: CDR1 MNHEY, CDR2 SVGEGT. V lost 6 bases and J 0 bases, leaving 17 bases between the germline ends. The CDR3 nucleotides are TGTGCCAGCAGCCCTCGAGCGCGTCACGCTAACTATGGCTACACCTTC. Translated: CASSPRARHANYGYTF.

The CDR3 sequence is CASSPDNRERKTEAFF. The CDR3 coding sequence is TGTGCCAGCAGTCCCGATAACAGGGAAAGGAAAACTGAAGCTTTCTTT. The rearrangement joins TRBV27 to TRBJ1-1; D may be TRBD1 (6 bases). This CDR3 has 16 amino acids. Germline assignment: CDR1 MNHEY and CDR2 SMNVEV (reference sequence). The V end was cut by 5 bases, the J end by 5 bases, with 21 bases between.

The chain uses TRBV6-5 and TRBJ1-1; the D gene is possibly TRBD1 (5 bases). V was pared by 7 bases and J by 8 bases, with 11 bases between. This CDR3 comprises 11 residues. Germline V gene sequence: CDR1 MNHEY, CDR2 SVGAGI. For the CDR3, the DNA is TGTGCCAGCACCCCAGCAGGGGAAGCTTTCTTT. Encoded protein: CASTPAGEAFF.

This clone was observed a single time. This chain connects TRBV30 to TRBJ2-1, with D tentatively TRBD1 (5 bases). CDR3 length equals 14 residues. V was clipped by 0 bases and J by 5 bases, with 11 bases between them. The germline gives CDR1 GTSNPN, CDR2 SVGIG (reference sequence). Here the CDR3 DNA reads TGTGCCTGGAGTGTACTGACAGTTCACAATGAGCAGTTCTTC. Protein: CAWSVLTVHNEQFF. Based on the CDR3 plus reference TRBV30 and TRBJ2-1, the full variable domain is SQTIHQWPATLVQPVGSPLSLECTVEGTSNPNLYWYRQAAGRGLQLLFYSVGIGQISSEVPQNLSASRPQDRQFILSSKKLLLSDSGFYLCAWSVLTVHNEQFFGPGTRLTVL.

The genes are TRBV30 and TRBJ2-2; TRBD2 agrees at 12 bases. This CDR3 comprises 13 residues. Germline V gene data show CDR1 as GTSNPN and CDR2 as SVGIG (reference sequence). V lost 4 bases, J lost 7 bases, and 1 base stayed unmatched. CDR3 loop: CAWKLAGGGELFF. The CDR3, as DNA: TGTGCCTGGAAACTAGCGGGGGGCGGGGAGCTGTTTTTT.

CDR3 loop: CASSPGQGYGYTF. Written as DNA, the CDR3 is TGCGCCAGCAGCCCGGGACAGGGATATGGCTACACCTTC. J is TRBJ1-2 and V is TRBV4-1, with 9 bases identical to TRBD1. From germline, CDR1 is MGHRA and CDR2 YSYEKL. V gave up 4 bases and J gave up 5 bases; unmatched junction bases: 2. The length of the CDR3 is 13 residues.

The rearrangement uses TRBV19 and TRBJ1-3; TRBD1 aligns across 9 bases. This CDR3 comprises 15 residues. CDR1 is LNHDA and CDR2 is SQIVND in the germline V gene (reference sequence). Trimming cost V 6 bases and J 3 bases; bases outside gene matches: 6. DNA for the CDR3: TGTGCCAGTAGGATATCGGACAGGGGTGGAAACACCATATATTTT. This sequence encodes CASRISDRGGNTIYF.

V and J are TRBV11-3 and TRBJ1-1, with unresolved D. Deletions cut 3 bases from V and 1 base from J, with 3 bases between. The CDR3 contains 12 residues. Germline loops: CDR1 SGHNT, CDR2 YENEEA. CDR3 protein: CASSLSNTEAFF. The DNA of the CDR3 is TGTGCCAGCAGCTTGTCGAACACTGAAGCTTTCTTT.

The gene calls are TRBV6-1 and TRBJ2-1; 10 positions agree with TRBD2. V shed 3 bases and J 8 bases; nucleotides not matched to a gene: 10. The germline V gene has CDR1 MNHNS and CDR2 SASEGT. The CDR3 contains 16 residues. The DNA for the CDR3 is TGTGCCAGCAGTGACATGAGCGGGGGGGCCTTCCATGAGCAGTTCTTC. Translating it yields CASSDMSGGAFHEQFF.

The chain links TRBV29-1 to TRBJ2-6, with D hard to call. The CDR3 contains 13 residues. V lost 6 bases, J lost 1 base, and 7 bases lay in between. CDR1 is SQVTM, CDR2 ANQGSEA, per germline. The CDR3 spells CSVPVSGANVLTF. The DNA for the CDR3 is TGCAGCGTCCCGGTGTCTGGGGCCAACGTCCTGACTTTC.